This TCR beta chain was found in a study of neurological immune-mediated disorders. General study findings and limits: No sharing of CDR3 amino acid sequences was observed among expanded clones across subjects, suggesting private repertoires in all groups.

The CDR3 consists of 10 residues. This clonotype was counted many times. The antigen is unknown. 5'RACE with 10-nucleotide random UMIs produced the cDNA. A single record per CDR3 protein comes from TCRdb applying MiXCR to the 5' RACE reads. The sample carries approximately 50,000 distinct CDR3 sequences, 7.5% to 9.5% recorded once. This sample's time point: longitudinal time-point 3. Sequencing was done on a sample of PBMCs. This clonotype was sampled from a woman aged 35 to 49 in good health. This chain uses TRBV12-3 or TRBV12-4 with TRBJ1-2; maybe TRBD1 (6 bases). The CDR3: CAVGGYGYTF. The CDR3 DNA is TGTGCTGTAGGGGGCTATGGCTACACCTTC.